A single sample gave rise to the 10 T cell receptor beta chains below, sequenced in a study of blood T cell repertoires in COVID-19. The data were produced by immunoSEQ multiplex PCR, yet TCRdb's version contains in-frame clones alone and is incomplete. The table shows about 130,000 clones, with around 73% occurring only once. Sequencing was performed on peripheral blood. These receptors originate from a man between 60 and 75 years old who had recovered from COVID-19.

This clone was recorded a few times. The rearrangement uses TRBV30 and TRBJ1-2; 11 nucleotides match TRBD1. After removal of 3 bases from V and 7 bases from J, the junction contained 4 bases not matched to a gene. This CDR3 is built from 13 residues. Germline V CDR1 and CDR2: GTSNPN, SVGIG (reference sequence). The CDR3 loop reads CAWRWTGGSGYTF. As DNA, the CDR3 is TGTGCCTGGAGATGGACAGGGGGCAGTGGCTACACCTTC.

The chain's CDR3 is CASSSSDRASGYTF. The CDR3 coding sequence is TGTGCCAGCTCATCTTCGGACAGGGCAAGCGGCTACACCTTC. This sequence joins TRBV18 and TRBJ1-2, with TRBD1 matching 8 bases. From germline, CDR1 is KGHSH and CDR2 LQKENI. V shed 5 bases and J 8 bases; nucleotides not matched to a gene: 10. This CDR3 region has 14 residues.

The V gene is TRBV6-5, the J gene TRBJ1-2; 7 bases agree with TRBD1. Germline V gene sequence: CDR1 MNHEY, CDR2 SVGAGI. The CDR3 covers 12 residues. V dropped 6 bases and J dropped 8; count of bases not matched to a gene: 6. The DNA of the CDR3 is TGTGCCAGCAGGGGACAGTCTAGAGGCTACACCTTC. This translates into CASRGQSRGYTF.

The chain employs TRBV19 and TRBJ2-1; 11 bases match TRBD2. V lost 5 bases, J lost 8 bases, and 11 bases stayed unmatched. The CDR3 is made up of 16 amino acids. Germline values: CDR1 LNHDA, CDR2 SQIVND (reference sequence). CDR3 sequence reads: CASSLSSGRSGDEQFF. In DNA form, the CDR3 reads TGTGCCAGTAGTTTATCTAGCGGGAGGTCCGGGGATGAGCAGTTCTTC.

V and J are TRBV5-4 and TRBJ2-2; D gene uncertain. Germline assignment: CDR1 SGHNT and CDR2 YYREEE (reference sequence). Trimming removed 4 bases from V and 5 bases from J, with 12 bases in between. The CDR3 covers 14 residues. CDR3 protein: CASSIKERTGELFF. DNA of the CDR3: TGTGCCAGCAGCATTAAAGAGAGAACCGGGGAGCTGTTTTTT.

This chain joins TRBV4-1 and TRBJ2-3, with D maybe TRBD2 (6 bases). This CDR3 is 13 amino acids long. Germline V gives CDR1 MGHRA, CDR2 YSYEKL. The V end was cut by 4 bases, the J end by 4 bases, with 9 bases between. CDR3 loop: CASSPRESDTQYF. Written as DNA, the CDR3 is TGCGCCAGCAGCCCACGGGAGTCAGATACGCAGTATTTT.

The J gene is TRBJ2-3, the V gene TRBV7-9, with 7 bases fitting TRBD1. Germline values: CDR1 SEHNR, CDR2 FQNEAQ (reference sequence). After removal of 3 bases from V and 4 bases from J, the junction contained 1 base not matched to a gene. The CDR3 length is 13 residues. Written as DNA, the CDR3 is TGTGCCAGCAGCTTCCAGGGGGCAGATACGCAGTATTTT. Residues: CASSFQGADTQYF. Full variable domain (missing parts from reference TRBV7-9 and TRBJ2-3): DTGVSQNPRHKITKRGQNVTFRCDPISEHNRLYWYRQTLGQGPEFLTYFQNEAQLEKSRLLSDRFSAERPKGSFSTLEIQRTEQGDSAMYLCASSFQGADTQYFGPGTRLTVL.

This clone has more than one count but fewer than ten. The chain has TRBV6-2 or TRBV6-3 and TRBJ2-5; 12 positions match TRBD2. Trimming removed 5 bases from V and 1 base from J; junction bases left unmatched: 2. The CDR3 sequence is 15 residues long. Germline assignment: CDR1 MNHEY and CDR2 SVGEGT. DNA of the CDR3: TGTGCCAGCAGTAAGACTAGCGGGGGCCAAGAGACCCAGTACTTC. It encodes CASSKTSGGQETQYF.

The chain employs TRBV5-4 and TRBJ2-7, with 7 bases that match TRBD2. Germline-derived CDR1 and CDR2 are SGHNT and YYREEE (reference sequence). J was trimmed by 6 bases and V by 4 bases; bases with no gene match: 13. The CDR3 length is 15 residues. The CDR3 DNA sequence: TGTGCCAGCAGCCCGGGGAGGGCGACATCCCGCGAGCAGTACTTC. Its protein is CASSPGRATSREQYF.

In this sample, this clone turned up once. This chain connects TRBV4-1 to TRBJ2-7, with TRBD1 matching over 8 bases. The CDR3 has 15 residues. The junction had 3 bases not matched to a gene; V was cut back by 1 base and J by 1 base. Germline values: CDR1 MGHRA, CDR2 YSYEKL. The chain's CDR3 is CASSQGRDRSYEQYF. Written as DNA, the CDR3 is TGCGCCAGCAGCCAAGGCCGGGACAGGTCCTACGAGCAGTACTTC.